The next 8 T cell receptor beta chains were all read from a single sample in a study of neurological immune-mediated disorders. MiXCR, run by TCRdb on the 5' RACE reads, gives a single entry per CDR3 protein. The sample shows around 100,000 distinct CDR3 sequences, 11% of them seen only once. The time point is: longitudinal time-point 3. The sample consisted of PBMCs. These TCRs come from a female donor with HTLV-1-associated myelopathy (HAM/TSP).

The table lists this clonotype with many counts. This sequence joins TRBV12-3 or TRBV12-4 and TRBJ2-7, with TRBD1 matching 10 bases. Unmatched junction bases numbered 4, after V lost 5 bases and J lost 3 bases. The CDR3 has 14 amino acids. The CDR3 DNA reads TGTGCCAGCAGTCGAGGACAGGGGGGCTACGAGCAGTACTTC. This gives the protein CASSRGQGGYEQYF.

This clonotype was counted at least ten times. The chain combines TRBV7-9 with TRBJ1-1, with 7 bases fitting TRBD1. This CDR3 has 13 amino acids. Germline loops: CDR1 SEHNR, CDR2 FQNEAQ (reference sequence). With 7 bases clipped from V and 5 bases from J, the junction kept 7 bases outside the gene matches. This chain's CDR3 is CASNPGGGTEAFF. The CDR3 DNA reads as TGTGCCAGCAATCCAGGGGGTGGAACTGAAGCTTTCTTT. The complete variable domain, with remaining parts taken from reference TRBV7-9 and TRBJ1-1, reads DTGVSQNPRHKITKRGQNVTFRCDPISEHNRLYWYRQTLGQGPEFLTYFQNEAQLEKSRLLSDRFSAERPKGSFSTLEIQRTEQGDSAMYLCASNPGGGTEAFFGQGTRLTVV.

In its sample, this clonotype was seen many times. This sequence joins TRBV20-1 and TRBJ2-2, with a weak D call TRBD1 (5 bases). This CDR3 region has 15 residues. Germline CDR1 DFQATT, CDR2 SNEGSKA (reference sequence). V lost 3 bases and J 5 bases, leaving 16 bases between the germline ends. CDR3 DNA: TGCAGTGCTAGGCTGGGGCTCCCAGGGACCGGGGAGCTGTTTTTT. Its protein is CSARLGLPGTGELFF.

For the CDR3, the DNA is TGTGCCAGCTCACCACCGGCAGGCACCTTCTCTGGAAACACCATATATTTT. Protein sequence: CASSPPAGTFSGNTIYF. The chain couples TRBV18 to TRBJ1-3, with D uncertain. Germline CDR1 reads KGHSH; CDR2 reads LQKENI. The CDR3 is made up of 17 amino acids. V lost 0 bases, J lost 0 bases, and 12 bases lay in between.

This clonotype has ten or more counts. V is TRBV4-1 and J is TRBJ2-5, with a weak D call TRBD1 (5 bases). Germline CDR1 MGHRA, CDR2 YSYEKL. The CDR3 extends over 13 amino acids. Trimming took 1 base from V and 7 from J, leaving 10 bases between them. CDR3 bases: TGCGCCAGCAGCCAAGTGACAGTGGCGACCCAGTACTTC. It encodes CASSQVTVATQYF.

On this clonotype: Possible read error: a much larger clone is one base away. The rearrangement uses TRBV5-6 and TRBJ2-1, with TRBD2 identical over 7 bases. Per germline, CDR1 SGHDT and CDR2 YYEEEE. The CDR3 runs to 13 residues. The CDR3 DNA reads TGTGCCAGCAGCTTGGCCGGGGGGACTGAGCGGTTCTTC. The encoded protein is CASSLAGGTERFF.

The table lists this clonotype with many counts. The V gene is TRBV7-9, the J gene TRBJ2-3; D gene unclear. With 2 bases removed from V and 5 bases from J, the gap between germline ends came to 11 bases. Germline V lookup: CDR1 SEHNR, CDR2 FQNEAQ (reference sequence). The CDR3 sequence is 14 residues long. This CDR3 reads CASSLTRDGDTQYF. The CDR3, as DNA: TGTGCCAGCAGCTTAACGAGAGACGGAGATACGCAGTATTTT.

This clonotype was observed a few times. The V gene is TRBV3-1, the J gene TRBJ2-7, with a tentative D call TRBD2 (5 bases). The CDR3 loop spans 16 amino acids. V lost 2 bases and J 1 base, leaving 15 bases between the germline ends. The V gene's germline CDR1 is LGHDT and CDR2 YNNKEL (reference sequence). CDR3 in amino acids: CASSQIRGPSSYEQYF. CDR3 in DNA: TGTGCCAGCAGCCAAATCCGGGGTCCGTCTTCCTACGAGCAGTACTTC.